This TCR beta chain was recorded in a study of shared clonotypes between healthy human individuals. In the original workflow: Filtering differed for immunoSEQ, which gave only junction sequences without quality scores. Produced via immunoSEQ multiplex PCR; TCRdb's table is partial and in-frame only. V, J and clone size were drawn from that table, and D and trimming were deduced from the DNA. The repertoire has 980,000 or so clones, around three quarters of them found once; the top ten carry around 1.5%. Study-level results: The expectation was that sequencing depth would affect clonotype sharing among donors. Researchers sampled blood only, noting tissue repertoires likely differ.

Germline CDR1 is SGHRS and CDR2 is YFSETQ. The V end lost 0 bases, the J end lost 7 bases, and 7 bases lay between the germline ends. CDR3 size: 12 residues. In the case of this clone: Its cognate antigen is unknown.

This sequence joins TRBV5-1 and TRBJ1-2, with D unresolved. Sequenced material: memory CD4+ T cells sorted from blood. The subset here: CD45RA-negative fraction. This TCR came from a man younger than 35 in good health. The CDR3 coding sequence is TGCGCCAGCAGCTTGGAAGGGTTTGGCTACACCTTC. Its protein product is CASSLEGFGYTF.